These 25 T cell receptor beta chains came from one sample sequenced in a study of T cell responses to AZD1222 COVID-19 vaccine. TCRdb's table, derived via immunoSEQ multiplex PCR, lists solely in-frame clones and lacks some. This sample has about 86,000 clones; roughly nine tenths occur once, and the top ten carry 2.2%. Specimen: peripheral blood, collected on day 0 of AZD1222 vaccination. These TCRs come from an adult in good health.

The chain employs TRBV11-2 and TRBJ2-2; possibly TRBD1 for D (6 bases). Per germline, CDR1 SGHAT and CDR2 FQNNGV. The CDR3 consists of 17 residues. Trimming took off 3 bases at V and 0 bases at J, with 14 bases between the two ends. The CDR3 DNA follows: TGTGCCAGCAGCTTGGAAGACAGGTACTCGAACACCGGGGAGCTGTTTTTT. Protein: CASSLEDRYSNTGELFF.

This chain links TRBV7-2 with TRBJ2-7; TRBD1 might be the D (7 bases). Per germline, CDR1 SGHTA and CDR2 FQGNSA. Deletions cut 4 bases from V and 5 bases from J, with 18 bases between. The CDR3 sequence is 15 residues long. The CDR3 region is CASSSDREEVDEQYF. CDR3 sequence (DNA): TGTGCCAGCAGCTCCGACAGGGAGGAAGTGGACGAGCAGTACTTC. Full variable domain (outside the CDR3, taken from reference TRBV7-2 and TRBJ2-7): GAGVSQSPSNKVTEKGKDVELRCDPISGHTALYWYRQSLGQGLEFLIYFQGNSAPDKSGLPSDRFSAERTGGSVSTLTIQRTQQEDSAVYLCASSSDREEVDEQYFGPGTRLTVT.

The J gene is TRBJ2-7, the V gene TRBV18; 7 nucleotides match TRBD1. Germline V lookup: CDR1 KGHSH, CDR2 LQKENI. With V trimmed by 6 bases and J by 3 bases, 8 bases remained unmatched. This CDR3 spans 14 amino acids. The DNA for the CDR3 is TGTGCCAGCTCGCCGGGACAGTCTATCTACGAGCAGTACTTC. Protein: CASSPGQSIYEQYF.

This chain uses TRBV6-5 with TRBJ1-3; 10 bases match TRBD1. There are 15 residues in the CDR3. V gave up 0 bases and J gave up 4 bases; unmatched junction bases: 0. Per the germline V gene, CDR1 is MNHEY and CDR2 is SVGAGI. The CDR3 region is CASSYSGQGGNTIYF. As DNA, the CDR3 is TGTGCCAGCAGTTACTCGGGACAGGGGGGAAACACCATATATTTT.

The V call is TRBV5-4, the J call TRBJ2-2; D is undetermined. The CDR3 contains 14 residues. V was shortened by 0 bases and J by 2 bases, with 5 bases between the two germline ends. Germline V gives CDR1 SGHNT, CDR2 YYREEE (reference sequence). CDR3 loop: CASSLGSNTGELFF. The CDR3 nucleotides are TGTGCCAGCAGCTTGGGCAGCAACACCGGGGAGCTGTTTTTT.

This chain joins TRBV9 and TRBJ2-2; 13 bases agree with TRBD2. The ends lost 3 bases at V and 4 bases at J; junction bases unmatched: 3. This CDR3 is 16 amino acids long. Germline-derived CDR1 and CDR2 are SGDLS and YYNGEE. This CDR3 reads CASSALAGGVTGELFF. In DNA form, the CDR3 reads TGTGCCAGCAGCGCACTAGCGGGAGGGGTCACCGGGGAGCTGTTTTTT.

The genes are TRBV9 and TRBJ1-2; TRBD1 agrees at 7 bases. V dropped 0 bases and J dropped 8; count of bases not matched to a gene: 7. Looked up from germline, CDR1 is SGDLS and CDR2 is YYNGEE. This CDR3 contains 14 residues. The CDR3 region is CASSVGVNRGGYTF. Written as DNA, the CDR3 is TGTGCCAGCAGCGTAGGTGTAAACAGGGGCGGCTACACCTTC.

The V call is TRBV18, the J call TRBJ2-6, with a weak D call TRBD1 (6 bases). Trimming removed 3 bases at V and 12 bases at J, with 21 bases between. The germline CDR1 and CDR2 sequences are KGHSH and LQKENI. CDR3 length: 16 amino acids. CDR3 loop: CASSPQAPTGGVVLTF. Here the CDR3 DNA reads TGTGCCAGCTCACCCCAGGCCCCGACTGGGGGCGTCGTCCTGACTTTC.

The chain couples TRBV25-1 to TRBJ2-6; D gene ambiguous. V dropped 7 bases and J dropped 2 bases, with 3 bases sitting between them. This CDR3 has 12 residues. Germline CDR1 is MGHDK and CDR2 is SYGVNS. The CDR3 region has the DNA TGTGCCAGCACGGCTGGGGCCAACGTCCTGACTTTC. Protein: CASTAGANVLTF.

This CDR3 is CASSLASTGTSSYEQYF. The CDR3 DNA reads TGTGCCAGCAGCTTAGCCTCGACAGGGACCTCCTCCTACGAGCAGTACTTC. This rearrangement joins TRBV11-2 to TRBJ2-7; TRBD1 matches 7 bases. After removal of 1 base from V and 0 bases from J, the junction contained 9 bases not matched to a gene. Germline V gives CDR1 SGHAT, CDR2 FQNNGV. There are 17 residues in the CDR3.

This clone turned up a few times. The chain uses TRBV7-2 and TRBJ2-3, with 16 positions matching TRBD2. The J segment lost 0 bases and the V segment lost 5 bases, leaving 8 bases of the junction unmatched. CDR1 and CDR2 from the germline V gene are SGHTA and FQGNSA. The CDR3 extends over 19 amino acids. CDR3 in DNA: TGTGCCAGCAGCCGGAGGGGACTAGCGGGAGGGACTAGCACAGATACGCAGTATTTT. This encodes CASSRRGLAGGTSTDTQYF. Full variable domain (outside the CDR3, taken from reference TRBV7-2 and TRBJ2-3): GAGVSQSPSNKVTEKGKDVELRCDPISGHTALYWYRQSLGQGLEFLIYFQGNSAPDKSGLPSDRFSAERTGGSVSTLTIQRTQQEDSAVYLCASSRRGLAGGTSTDTQYFGPGTRLTVL.

V and J are TRBV2 and TRBJ2-1; 11 nucleotides match TRBD2. V shed 6 bases and J 8 bases; nucleotides not matched to a gene: 12. CDR3 length equals 16 residues. The germline V gene has CDR1 SNHLY and CDR2 FYNNEI. The CDR3 DNA reads as TGTGCCAGCAGAGCGGTTGTAGCGGGAGGGCCCTATGAGCAGTTCTTC. Translated, it gives CASRAVVAGGPYEQFF.

This sequence joins TRBV12-3 or TRBV12-4 and TRBJ2-2; 7 nucleotides align to TRBD1. The J segment lost 15 bases and the V segment lost 2 bases, leaving 9 bases of the junction unmatched. The CDR3 extends over 13 amino acids. The CDR3 nucleotides read TGTGCCAGCAGTTTAATGCGGACAGGAGGAGTGTTTTTT. It encodes CASSLMRTGGVFF.

This clone was observed a single time. The chain recombines TRBV5-1 with TRBJ2-2; a possible D gene is TRBD1 (5 bases). CDR3 length equals 15 residues. With 6 bases removed from V and 6 bases from J, the gap between germline ends came to 18 bases. Germline-derived CDR1 and CDR2 are SGHRS and YFSETQ. CDR3 DNA: TGCGCCAGCACCCCGGCCAGGGTTAATTCCGGGGAGCTGTTTTTT. As protein: CASTPARVNSGELFF.

V and J are TRBV4-1 and TRBJ2-1; 10 bases fit TRBD1. CDR3 length: 15 residues. Germline-derived CDR1 and CDR2 are MGHRA and YSYEKL. J was trimmed by 7 bases and V by 3 bases; bases with no gene match: 6. In DNA, the CDR3 is TGCGCCAGCAGCCAGCGGGGGACAGGGGAAAATGAGCAGTTCTTC. It yields the protein CASSQRGTGENEQFF.

The genes are TRBV10-2 and TRBJ2-7, with D possibly TRBD2 on 5 matching bases. This CDR3 has 13 amino acids. Germline CDR1 WSHSY, CDR2 SAAADI. With 6 bases removed from V and 6 bases from J, the gap between germline ends came to 15 bases. CDR3 nucleotide sequence: TGCGCCAGCAGGGAACCGGGAACAAGCGAGCAGTACTTC. Amino acids: CASREPGTSEQYF.

The chain employs TRBV7-9 and TRBJ2-2; D may correspond to TRBD1 or TRBD2 (6 bases each). With 2 bases removed from V and 2 bases from J, the gap between germline ends came to 12 bases. The CDR3 contains 16 residues. Germline CDR1 reads SEHNR; CDR2 reads FQNEAQ (reference sequence). CDR3 in DNA: TGTGCCAGCAGCTTACAGGGGAGGATTAACACCGGGGAGCTGTTTTTT. This codes for CASSLQGRINTGELFF.

The rearrangement links TRBV12-3 or TRBV12-4 to TRBJ1-2; D perhaps matches TRBD1 (6 bases). CDR3 length: 12 amino acids. V gave up 6 bases and J gave up 3 bases, with 8 bases separating them. The CDR3 here is CASRSGDYGYTF. CDR3 in DNA: TGTGCCAGCAGGTCAGGGGACTATGGCTACACCTTC.

This clone was observed once. The chain couples TRBV5-1 to TRBJ1-5; 12 nucleotides match TRBD1. The CDR3 sequence is 15 residues long. Germline trimming cut 4 bases from V and 7 bases from J; bases unmatched to any gene: 6. CDR1 and CDR2 from the germline V gene are SGHRS and YFSETQ. CDR3 sequence reads: CASSPGGTGGQPQHF. CDR3 in DNA: TGCGCCAGCAGCCCGGGCGGGACAGGGGGCCAGCCCCAGCATTTT.

The chain recombines TRBV7-9 with TRBJ2-3; TRBD1 aligns across 7 bases. Germline values: CDR1 SEHNR, CDR2 FQNEAQ (reference sequence). The CDR3 totals 12 residues. Trimming cost V 5 bases and J 6 bases; bases outside gene matches: 2. The CDR3 coding sequence is TGTGCCAGCAGCCCACAGGGGGATACGCAGTATTTT. It encodes CASSPQGDTQYF.

The rearrangement uses TRBV14 and TRBJ1-1; 7 nucleotides match TRBD1. This CDR3 is 16 amino acids long. Germline V gene lookup returns CDR1 SGHDN and CDR2 FVKESK. Germline trimming cut 1 base from V and 1 base from J; bases unmatched to any gene: 6. In DNA, the CDR3 is TGTGCCAGCAGCCAAGTAAGGGGGCGCGGGAACACTGAAGCTTTCTTT. It encodes CASSQVRGRGNTEAFF. The variable domain in full, completed from reference TRBV14 and TRBJ1-1, reads EAGVTQFPSHSVIEKGQTVTLRCDPISGHDNLYWYRRVMGKEIKFLLHFVKESKQDESGMPNNRFLAERTGGTYSTLKVQPAELEDSGVYFCASSQVRGRGNTEAFFGQGTRLTVV.

The chain combines TRBV12-3 or TRBV12-4 with TRBJ2-1, with TRBD1 as a possible D gene (6 bases). The V end was cut by 3 bases, the J end by 15 bases, with 15 bases between. The CDR3 is 12 amino acids. CDR3 in amino acids: CASSFMGAEVFF. As DNA, the CDR3 is TGTGCCAGCAGTTTCATGGGGGCCGAGGTGTTCTTC.

The chain links TRBV7-2 to TRBJ2-2; D possibly uses TRBD1 or TRBD2 (6 bases each). This CDR3 spans 15 amino acids. Trimming left V 1 base short and J 6 bases short, with 12 bases between. The germline V gene encodes CDR1 SGHTA and CDR2 FQGNSA. The CDR3 DNA reads TGTGCCAGCAGCTTAGGGGGGGCCCCGGCCGGGGAGCTGTTTTTT. It specifies CASSLGGAPAGELFF.

This clone was observed once. This chain uses TRBV5-8 with TRBJ1-2; possible D gene TRBD1, 5 bases. V was trimmed by 0 bases and J by 4 bases, leaving 13 bases between them. The CDR3 contains 15 residues. Per the germline V gene, CDR1 is SGHTS and CDR2 is YDEGEE. The CDR3 region is CASSLGMATGYGYTF. Written as DNA, the CDR3 is TGTGCCAGCAGCTTGGGGATGGCTACAGGCTATGGCTACACCTTC.

The V call is TRBV6-5, the J call TRBJ1-6; TRBD1 is a possible D gene (5 bases). Trimming left V 6 bases short and J 7 bases short, with 10 bases between. This CDR3 region has 13 residues. CDR1 is MNHEY, CDR2 SVGAGI, per germline. The CDR3 reads CASRGGTNSPLHF. The CDR3 region has the DNA TGTGCCAGCAGGGGGGGTACGAATTCACCCCTCCACTTT.